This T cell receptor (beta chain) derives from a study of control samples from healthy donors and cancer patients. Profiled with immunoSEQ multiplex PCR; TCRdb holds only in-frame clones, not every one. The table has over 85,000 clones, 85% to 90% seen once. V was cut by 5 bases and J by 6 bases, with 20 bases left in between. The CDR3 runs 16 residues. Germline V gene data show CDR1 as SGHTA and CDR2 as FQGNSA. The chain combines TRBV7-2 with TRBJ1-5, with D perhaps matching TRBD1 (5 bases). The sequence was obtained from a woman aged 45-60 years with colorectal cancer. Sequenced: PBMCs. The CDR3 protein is CASSPRGLSGIQPQHF. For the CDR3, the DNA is TGTGCCAGCAGCCCCCGGGGGTTAAGTGGGATTCAGCCCCAGCATTTT.